Below are 7 T cell receptor beta chains sequenced from a single sample in a study of cytomegalovirus exposure and HLA in healthy donors. PCR was performed using 60 Vbeta and 13 Jbeta primers. Data came from immunoSEQ multiplex PCR; TCRdb stores just in-frame clones and leaves some out. The sample carries roughly 110,000 clones, less than 85% recorded once. Sequencing was carried out using PBMCs. These receptors originate from a man younger than 35 in good health and CMV-seronegative.

CDR3 protein: CASSKQGAETQYF. The DNA for the CDR3 is TGTGCCAGCAGTAAACAGGGGGCTGAGACCCAGTACTTC. The chain combines TRBV25-1 with TRBJ2-5; 9 nucleotides align to TRBD1. CDR1 and CDR2 (germline): MGHDK, SYGVNS. CDR3 length: 13 residues. The ends lost 5 bases at V and 5 bases at J; junction bases unmatched: 3. The whole variable domain, remainder taken from reference TRBV25-1 and TRBJ2-5, is EADIYQTPRYLVIGTGKKITLECSQTMGHDKMYWYQQDPGMELHLIHYSYGVNSTEKGDLSSESTVSRIRTEHFPLTLESARPSHTSQYLCASSKQGAETQYFGPGTRLLVL.

Worth noting for this clone: One end of the junction does not line up with germline, which may come from a read error. The rearrangement uses TRBV6-6 and TRBJ1-4; tentatively, D is TRBD1 (6 bases). The CDR3 is made up of 11 amino acids. Germline V gene data show CDR1 as MNHNY and CDR2 as SVGAGI (reference sequence). CDR3 protein: CASSYGTRPHF. For the CDR3, the DNA is TGTGCCAGCAGTTACGGGACACGGCCTCATTTT.

The genes are TRBV18 and TRBJ1-5; 8 nucleotides agree with TRBD1. Germline V gives CDR1 KGHSH, CDR2 LQKENI. The V segment lost 3 bases and the J segment 2 bases; nucleotides outside the gene matches: 6. CDR3 length: 16 amino acids. CDR3 sequence reads: CASSPTGALGNQPQHF. In DNA form, the CDR3 reads TGTGCCAGCTCACCGACAGGGGCGTTGGGCAATCAGCCCCAGCATTTT.

This chain links TRBV29-1 with TRBJ1-2, with D possibly being TRBD1 (6 bases). The CDR3 totals 13 residues. Deletions cut 4 bases from V and 4 bases from J, with 13 bases between. Germline loops: CDR1 SQVTM, CDR2 ANQGSEA. CDR3 loop: CSVVGQGTYGYTF. The CDR3 region has the DNA TGCAGCGTTGTAGGGCAGGGGACCTATGGCTACACCTTC.

The sample holds a few counts of this clone. The chain links TRBV9 to TRBJ2-2; D remains ambiguous. The V end was cut by 0 bases, the J end by 4 bases, with 4 bases between. The CDR3 loop spans 13 amino acids. Germline-derived CDR1 and CDR2 are SGDLS and YYNGEE. The CDR3 reads CASSVEATGELFF. The CDR3, as DNA: TGTGCCAGCAGCGTAGAAGCCACCGGGGAGCTGTTTTTT.

The genes are TRBV5-1 and TRBJ2-2; possibly TRBD2 for D (6 bases). The CDR3 runs 14 residues. Trimming left V 0 bases short and J 3 bases short, with 6 bases between. Germline CDR1 reads SGHRS; CDR2 reads YFSETQ. The CDR3 is CASSLGGDTGELFF. In DNA form, the CDR3 reads TGCGCCAGCAGCTTGGGGGGGGACACCGGGGAGCTGTTTTTT.

Details on this clone: Other DNA variants within this sample encode the same CDR3. V gene TRBV6-6 combines with J gene TRBJ2-3; a weak D match, TRBD2 (6 bases). V lost 0 bases and J lost 2, with 9 bases in between. Per the germline V gene, CDR1 is MNHNY and CDR2 is SVGAGI (reference sequence). CDR3 size: 15 residues. The CDR3 DNA reads as TGTGCCAGCAGTTACTCGGCGGGGCCCACAGATACGCAGTATTTT. Its protein is CASSYSAGPTDTQYF.